These 10 T cell receptor beta chains were all obtained from the same sample, sequenced in a study of blood T cell repertoires in COVID-19. Only in-frame clones appear in the TCRdb table, and some are missing; sequencing was by immunoSEQ multiplex PCR. Among fewer than 150,000 clones, around four fifths were seen once, and the ten largest hold roughly 13%. Sequencing was done on a sample of peripheral blood. The receptors were gathered from a human donor in a cohort sampled during active COVID-19.

The chain carries TRBV5-1 and TRBJ2-1; 11 positions agree with TRBD2. CDR3 length: 14 amino acids. J gave up 5 bases and V 4 bases, and 2 bases lay outside the gene matches. Germline loops: CDR1 SGHRS, CDR2 YFSETQ. CDR3 in amino acids: CASSPTSGNNEQFF. The CDR3 nucleotides read TGCGCCAGCAGCCCGACTAGCGGGAACAATGAGCAGTTCTTC.

The V call is TRBV5-1, the J call TRBJ1-1, with 10 bases identical to TRBD1. The CDR3 covers 12 residues. Germline assignment: CDR1 SGHRS and CDR2 YFSETQ. V lost 4 bases, J lost 8 bases, and 2 bases stayed unmatched. CDR3 protein: CASSLGQGEAFF. The CDR3 DNA sequence: TGCGCCAGCAGCCTGGGACAGGGGGAAGCTTTCTTT.

This chain joins TRBV5-1 and TRBJ1-1; D unclear. V lost 2 bases to trimming and J lost 4 bases, with 9 bases between them. This CDR3 is built from 13 residues. The germline V gene has CDR1 SGHRS and CDR2 YFSETQ. CDR3 sequence (DNA): TGCGCCAGCAGCTTCTCGGGGAGCACTGAAGCTTTCTTT. Amino acid sequence: CASSFSGSTEAFF.

The rearrangement joins TRBV29-1 to TRBJ2-2; 10 positions match TRBD2. Trimming removed 7 bases from V and 4 bases from J; junction bases left unmatched: 6. CDR1 is SQVTM and CDR2 is ANQGSEA in the germline V gene. The CDR3 is 14 amino acids. CDR3 in DNA: TGCAGCGGGAAGCGGGGGGGCATCACCGGGGAGCTGTTTTTT. Translated, it gives CSGKRGGITGELFF.

The sample holds one count of this clone. The CDR3 DNA reads as TGTGCCAGTAGTATTGGCCGGCCGGGGGTTGTGGGTCAGCCCCAGCATTTT. Its translation: CASSIGRPGVVGQPQHF. V is TRBV19 and J is TRBJ1-5, with a weak D call TRBD1 (5 bases). Germline V gives CDR1 LNHDA, CDR2 SQIVND (reference sequence). The CDR3 is made up of 17 amino acids. The V and J ends lost 3 bases and 6 bases respectively, with 21 bases between them.

The V and J genes are TRBV5-4 and TRBJ1-2; a weak D match, TRBD1 (6 bases). Germline CDR1 is SGHNT and CDR2 is YYREEE (reference sequence). The CDR3 totals 13 residues. Trimming shortened V by 2 bases and J by 8 bases, and 13 bases separated the two germline ends. CDR3 bases: TGTGCCAGCAGCTTACAGGGACCTGGGGGCTACACCTTC. Translated, it gives CASSLQGPGGYTF.

The V gene is TRBV5-1, the J gene TRBJ2-7; 10 nucleotides match TRBD1. Germline assignment: CDR1 SGHRS and CDR2 YFSETQ. Trimming at V came to 4 bases and at J to 3 bases, leaving 4 bases not matched to a gene. The CDR3 extends over 14 amino acids. The DNA of the CDR3 is TGCGCCAGCAGCCCGACAGGGGGCTTCTACGAGCAGTACTTC. Its protein product is CASSPTGGFYEQYF. The variable domain in full, completed from reference TRBV5-1 and TRBJ2-7, reads KAGVTQTPRYLIKTRGQQVTLSCSPISGHRSVSWYQQTPGQGLQFLFEYFSETQRNKGNFPGRFSGRQFSNSRSEMNVSTLELGDSALYLCASSPTGGFYEQYFGPGTRLTVT.

The chain links TRBV19 to TRBJ1-5; no reliable D call. The V and J ends lost 5 bases and 0 bases respectively, with 11 bases between them. The CDR3 extends over 15 amino acids. Germline V gene sequence: CDR1 LNHDA, CDR2 SQIVND (reference sequence). CDR3 nucleotides: TGTGCCAGTAGTCTGTGGCTCAATAGCAATCAGCCCCAGCATTTT. Protein sequence: CASSLWLNSNQPQHF.

V usage is TRBV7-9 and J usage is TRBJ2-3; possibly TRBD2 for D (7 bases). The germline CDR1 and CDR2 sequences are SEHNR and FQNEAQ (reference sequence). The CDR3 contains 16 residues. With 6 bases removed from V and 1 base from J, the gap between germline ends came to 17 bases. Here the CDR3 DNA reads TGTGCCAGCAGAGAATGGGGGGGCGAGGGCACAGATACGCAGTATTTT. Residues: CASREWGGEGTDTQYF.

The V gene is TRBV7-8, the J gene TRBJ2-3; D not certain. Trimming shortened V by 3 bases and J by 0 bases, and 10 bases separated the two germline ends. Germline lookup yields CDR1 SGHVS and CDR2 FQNEAQ. This CDR3 region has 15 residues. CDR3 sequence reads: CASSFGGASTDTQYF. The CDR3 DNA reads as TGTGCCAGCAGCTTCGGCGGTGCTAGCACAGATACGCAGTATTTT.